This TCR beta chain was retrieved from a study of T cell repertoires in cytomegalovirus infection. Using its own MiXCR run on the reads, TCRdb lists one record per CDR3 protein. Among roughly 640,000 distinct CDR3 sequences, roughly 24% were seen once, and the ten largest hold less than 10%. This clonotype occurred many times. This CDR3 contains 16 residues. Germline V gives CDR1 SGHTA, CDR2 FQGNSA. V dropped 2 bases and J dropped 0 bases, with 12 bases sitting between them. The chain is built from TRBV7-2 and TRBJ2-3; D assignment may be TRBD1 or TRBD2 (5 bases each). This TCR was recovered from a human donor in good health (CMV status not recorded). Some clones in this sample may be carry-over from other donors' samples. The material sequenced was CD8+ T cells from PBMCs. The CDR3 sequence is CASSLNRGPSTDTQYF. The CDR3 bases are TGTGCCAGCAGCTTAAATCGGGGACCTAGCACAGATACGCAGTATTTT.